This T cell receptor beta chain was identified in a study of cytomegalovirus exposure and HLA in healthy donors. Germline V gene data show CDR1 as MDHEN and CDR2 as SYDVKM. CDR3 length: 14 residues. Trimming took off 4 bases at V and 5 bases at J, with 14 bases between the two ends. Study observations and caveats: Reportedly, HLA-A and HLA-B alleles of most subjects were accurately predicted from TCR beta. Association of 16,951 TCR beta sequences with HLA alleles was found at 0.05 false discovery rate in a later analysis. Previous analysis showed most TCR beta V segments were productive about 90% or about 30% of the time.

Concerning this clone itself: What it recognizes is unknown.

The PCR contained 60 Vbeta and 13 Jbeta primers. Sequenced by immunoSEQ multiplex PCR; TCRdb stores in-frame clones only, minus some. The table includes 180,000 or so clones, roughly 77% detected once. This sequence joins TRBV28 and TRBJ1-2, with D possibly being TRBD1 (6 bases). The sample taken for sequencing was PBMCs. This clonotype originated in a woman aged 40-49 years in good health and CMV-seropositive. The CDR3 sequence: CASSSQGPSYGYTF. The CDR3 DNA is TGTGCCAGCAGTTCACAGGGCCCGAGTTATGGCTACACCTTC.